What follows is one TCR beta chain and its context. Its antigen is still unknown. These data are taken from a study of cytomegalovirus exposure and HLA in healthy donors. Study context: Of a few hundred genotyped donors, roughly 81% grouped in the Caucasian-associated ancestry cluster.

The PCR ran on 60 Vbeta and 13 Jbeta primers. The repertoire was sequenced with immunoSEQ multiplex PCR; TCRdb's copy has only in-frame clones and lacks some. The sample consists of over 200,000 clones, more than 75% of them appearing once. Study-level results: Reports credit the classifier with highly specific, highly sensitive diagnosis of cytomegalovirus status. The investigators catalogued 180 or so TCR beta chains as cytomegalovirus-associated. The study carried out a later analysis of TCR beta sequences. It associated about 15,000 of them with specific HLA alleles at a false discovery rate of 0.05.

The CDR3 loop spans 14 amino acids. J gave up 2 bases and V 4 bases, and 5 bases lay outside the gene matches. Germline V gene data show CDR1 as SGHNT and CDR2 as YYREEE (reference sequence). The V and J genes are TRBV5-4 and TRBJ2-5, with 7 bases that match TRBD1. The sample consisted of PBMCs. The sequence was collected from a human donor in good health. The CDR3 here is CASSPNRGQETQYF. The CDR3 nucleotides read TGTGCCAGCAGCCCTAACAGGGGTCAAGAGACCCAGTACTTC.